One sample yielded the 23 T cell receptor beta chains listed below, sequenced in a study of blood T cell repertoires in COVID-19. Libraries were prepared by immunoSEQ multiplex PCR; TCRdb keeps only in-frame clonotypes and omits some of them. The data contain about 42,000 clones, roughly 84% of them singletons. Material: peripheral blood. The origin of the receptors is a human donor in a cohort sampled during active COVID-19.

The table lists this clone with a few counts. This sequence joins TRBV24-1 and TRBJ2-2, with D possibly being TRBD2 (7 bases). Germline V gene lookup returns CDR1 KGHDR and CDR2 SFDVKD. Trimming cost V 5 bases and J 2 bases, with 11 bases left between them. The CDR3 contains 15 residues. The chain's CDR3 is CATSGGGANTGELFF. Written as DNA, the CDR3 is TGTGCCACCAGTGGAGGGGGGGCAAACACCGGGGAGCTGTTTTTT.

The chain uses TRBV10-3 and TRBJ2-1; 10 nucleotides agree with TRBD2. J lost 8 bases, V lost 2 bases, and 9 bases had no gene match. Germline lookup yields CDR1 ENHRY and CDR2 SYGVKD. CDR3 length equals 16 residues. The CDR3 protein is CAISEPGTSEGDEQFF. CDR3 coding DNA: TGTGCCATCAGTGAGCCCGGGACTAGCGAGGGGGATGAGCAGTTCTTC.

The CDR3 reads CATSRGGGPYEQYF. CDR3 DNA sequence: TGTGCCACCAGCAGAGGGGGGGGTCCCTACGAGCAGTACTTC. The rearrangement uses TRBV15 and TRBJ2-7; 7 bases are a match to TRBD2. With 1 base clipped from V and 2 bases from J, the junction kept 2 bases outside the gene matches. The CDR3 loop spans 14 amino acids. Germline V lookup: CDR1 LNHNV, CDR2 YYDKDF (reference sequence).

This chain joins TRBV20-1 and TRBJ2-1; 8 bases are shared with TRBD1. Per the germline V gene, CDR1 is DFQATT and CDR2 is SNEGSKA (reference sequence). This CDR3 contains 14 residues. After removal of 3 bases from V and 3 bases from J, the junction contained 4 bases not matched to a gene. The CDR3 loop is CSASPGTGYNEQFF. The DNA for the CDR3 is TGCAGTGCTAGTCCCGGGACAGGCTACAATGAGCAGTTCTTC.

This clone was observed a single time. The CDR3 DNA reads as TGTGCCAGCAGCGTAGATAGCGGTCCCTACAATGAGCAGTTCTTC. It translates to CASSVDSGPYNEQFF. This chain joins TRBV9 and TRBJ2-1; D might be TRBD2 (6 bases). The V and J ends lost 0 bases and 2 bases respectively, with 9 bases between them. Germline CDR1 and CDR2: SGDLS and YYNGEE. The CDR3 consists of 15 residues.

The J gene is TRBJ1-4, the V gene TRBV7-9; 8 bases are a match to TRBD1. CDR1 and CDR2 from the germline V gene are SEHNR and FQNEAQ (reference sequence). V shed 1 base, J shed 3 bases, and the junction held 4 bases outside the gene matches. The CDR3 has 16 amino acids. This CDR3 is CASSLGVGQANEKLFF. DNA for the CDR3: TGTGCCAGCAGCTTAGGAGTGGGACAGGCTAATGAAAAACTGTTTTTT.

This chain joins TRBV20-1 and TRBJ2-3; 7 bases fit TRBD2. The germline V gene has CDR1 DFQATT and CDR2 SNEGSKA (reference sequence). The CDR3 spans 15 residues. V shed 3 bases, J shed 5 bases, and the junction held 11 bases outside the gene matches. The CDR3 protein is CSASDMGGGIDTQYF. CDR3 sequence (DNA): TGCAGTGCTAGTGATATGGGGGGGGGAATAGATACGCAGTATTTT.

This chain links TRBV28 with TRBJ1-2; D gene uncertain. The CDR3 covers 13 residues. In germline, CDR1 is MDHEN, CDR2 SYDVKM. The V end was cut by 3 bases, the J end by 2 bases, with 7 bases between. The CDR3 DNA reads TGTGCCAGCAGTTTTTCAGTAAACTATGGCTACACCTTC. Amino acids: CASSFSVNYGYTF.

This rearrangement joins TRBV10-3 to TRBJ1-3; 8 bases match TRBD1. Looked up from germline, CDR1 is ENHRY and CDR2 is SYGVKD. The CDR3 consists of 14 residues. Unmatched junction bases numbered 5, after V lost 6 bases and J lost 4 bases. DNA of the CDR3: TGTGCCATCAGACCCGACAGGGGAGGAAACACCATATATTTT. Translating it yields CAIRPDRGGNTIYF.

V gene TRBV7-3 combines with J gene TRBJ2-3; 8 nucleotides match TRBD2. Trimming removed 1 base from V and 2 bases from J; junction bases left unmatched: 5. The germline V gene encodes CDR1 SGHTA and CDR2 FQGTGA. The CDR3 runs 16 residues. Here the CDR3 DNA reads TGTGCCAGCAGCTTAAATGGCGGGGGGTTCACAGATACGCAGTATTTT. It yields the protein CASSLNGGGFTDTQYF.

The V gene is TRBV30, the J gene TRBJ1-1, with D perhaps TRBD1 (6 bases). Per germline, CDR1 GTSNPN and CDR2 SVGIG (reference sequence). Trimming pared 3 bases from V and 0 bases from J, leaving 14 bases between. This CDR3 comprises 15 residues. The CDR3 bases are TGTGCCTGGAGGGACAAGGGGGGGATGAACACTGAAGCTTTCTTT. Translation gives CAWRDKGGMNTEAFF. The variable domain in full, completed from reference TRBV30 and TRBJ1-1, reads SQTIHQWPATLVQPVGSPLSLECTVEGTSNPNLYWYRQAAGRGLQLLFYSVGIGQISSEVPQNLSASRPQDRQFILSSKKLLLSDSGFYLCAWRDKGGMNTEAFFGQGTRLTVV.

The chain combines TRBV3-1 (or the pseudogene TRBV3-2) with TRBJ2-7; 13 bases are a match to TRBD2. The V segment lost 4 bases and the J segment 3 bases; nucleotides outside the gene matches: 6. The CDR3 spans 16 residues. Germline assignment: CDR1 LGHDT and CDR2 YNNKEL (reference sequence). This CDR3 reads CASSPQLAGGSYEQYF. The DNA for the CDR3 is TGTGCCAGCAGCCCGCAACTAGCGGGGGGGAGCTACGAGCAGTACTTC.

The chain employs TRBV7-9 and TRBJ2-2; D is possibly TRBD1 (6 bases). Trimming shortened V by 6 bases and J by 4 bases, and 12 bases separated the two germline ends. CDR3 size: 14 residues. CDR1 and CDR2 (germline): SEHNR, FQNEAQ (reference sequence). In DNA form, the CDR3 reads TGTGCCAGCAGAGTCTGGACAGCCACCGGGGAGCTGTTTTTT. Translation gives CASRVWTATGELFF.

This rearrangement joins TRBV5-1 to TRBJ2-5; 10 bases are a match to TRBD2. CDR3 length equals 17 residues. Losses at the gene ends were 0 bases for V and 0 bases for J; bases not matched to a gene: 5. In germline, CDR1 is SGHRS, CDR2 YFSETQ. The CDR3, as DNA: TGCGCCAGCAGCTTGGGCTTTAGCGGGGGGTACCAAGAGACCCAGTACTTC. This gives the protein CASSLGFSGGYQETQYF.

The V and J genes are TRBV6-2 or TRBV6-3 and TRBJ2-2, with 11 bases aligning to TRBD2. Trimming removed 5 bases from V and 9 bases from J; junction bases left unmatched: 8. Germline V gives CDR1 MNHEY, CDR2 SVGEGT. This CDR3 is 15 amino acids long. CDR3 coding DNA: TGTGCCAGCAGTCAGCATAGCGGGGGGGCCTGGGAGCTGTTTTTT. Amino acid sequence: CASSQHSGGAWELFF.

This CDR3 reads CASSNTGITGELFF. In DNA, the CDR3 is TGTGCCAGCAGTAATACAGGGATCACCGGGGAGCTGTTTTTT. The rearrangement uses TRBV7-3 and TRBJ2-2, with a weak D call TRBD1 (6 bases). This CDR3 is built from 14 residues. The V gene's germline CDR1 is SGHTA and CDR2 FQGTGA. Trimming removed 6 bases at V and 4 bases at J, with 12 bases between.

This sequence joins TRBV7-6 and TRBJ2-7; TRBD1 matches at 7 bases. The CDR3 contains 13 residues. CDR1 and CDR2 (germline): SGHVS, FNYEAQ. The junction had 2 bases not matched to a gene; V was cut back by 4 bases and J by 2 bases. CDR3 sequence: CASSWGQTYEQYF. CDR3 nucleotides: TGTGCCAGCAGCTGGGGACAGACCTACGAGCAGTACTTC.

The chain recombines TRBV15 with TRBJ2-2, with a weak D call TRBD2 (6 bases). Deletions cut 0 bases from V and 5 bases from J, with 13 bases between. The V gene's germline CDR1 is LNHNV and CDR2 YYDKDF (reference sequence). This CDR3 comprises 16 residues. This chain's CDR3 is CATSRDTGLFTGELFF. The DNA of the CDR3 is TGTGCCACCAGCAGAGATACGGGACTCTTTACCGGGGAGCTGTTTTTT.

This chain links TRBV9 with TRBJ1-3, with 7 bases identical to TRBD1. Germline loops: CDR1 SGDLS, CDR2 YYNGEE. Germline trimming cut 4 bases from V and 0 bases from J; bases unmatched to any gene: 13. CDR3 length equals 18 residues. The CDR3 loop is CASSTFGQALPSGNTIYF. The CDR3 DNA sequence: TGTGCCAGCAGCACCTTTGGACAGGCGCTACCCTCTGGAAACACCATATATTTT.

V usage is TRBV28 and J usage is TRBJ2-6, with a weak D call TRBD1 (5 bases). This CDR3 is built from 15 residues. Germline V gives CDR1 MDHEN, CDR2 SYDVKM. V gave up 5 bases and J gave up 3 bases, with 11 bases separating them. The DNA for the CDR3 is TGTGCCAGCAGTCTTAGGGGTGGTGGGGCCAACGTCCTGACTTTC. Translating it yields CASSLRGGGANVLTF.

The chain is built from TRBV4-2 and TRBJ1-4; D unclear. In germline, CDR1 is LGHNA, CDR2 YNFKEQ. The CDR3 is made up of 16 amino acids. The V end was cut by 0 bases, the J end by 7 bases, with 15 bases between. CDR3 sequence (DNA): TGTGCCAGCAGCCAAGATGGAGGGCAACGGGGTGAAAAACTGTTTTTT. Translation gives CASSQDGGQRGEKLFF.

The J gene is TRBJ2-7, the V gene TRBV7-2; 9 bases are shared with TRBD2. V was pared by 3 bases and J by 5 bases, with 8 bases of the junction left unmatched. The germline CDR1 and CDR2 sequences are SGHTA and FQGNSA. The CDR3 has 15 residues. CDR3 protein: CASSFIAGALNEQYF. Here the CDR3 DNA reads TGTGCCAGCAGCTTCATAGCGGGGGCCTTAAACGAGCAGTACTTC. Full variable domain (outside the CDR3, taken from reference TRBV7-2 and TRBJ2-7): GAGVSQSPSNKVTEKGKDVELRCDPISGHTALYWYRQSLGQGLEFLIYFQGNSAPDKSGLPSDRFSAERTGGSVSTLTIQRTQQEDSAVYLCASSFIAGALNEQYFGPGTRLTVT.

The chain joins TRBV5-1 to TRBJ2-1; possibly TRBD2 for D (5 bases). The CDR3 extends over 13 amino acids. CDR1 is SGHRS, CDR2 YFSETQ, per germline. V was cut by 4 bases and J by 7 bases, with 12 bases left in between. In DNA form, the CDR3 reads TGCGCCAGCAGCCGGGATTTAGTTAATGAGCAGTTCTTC. Translation gives CASSRDLVNEQFF.